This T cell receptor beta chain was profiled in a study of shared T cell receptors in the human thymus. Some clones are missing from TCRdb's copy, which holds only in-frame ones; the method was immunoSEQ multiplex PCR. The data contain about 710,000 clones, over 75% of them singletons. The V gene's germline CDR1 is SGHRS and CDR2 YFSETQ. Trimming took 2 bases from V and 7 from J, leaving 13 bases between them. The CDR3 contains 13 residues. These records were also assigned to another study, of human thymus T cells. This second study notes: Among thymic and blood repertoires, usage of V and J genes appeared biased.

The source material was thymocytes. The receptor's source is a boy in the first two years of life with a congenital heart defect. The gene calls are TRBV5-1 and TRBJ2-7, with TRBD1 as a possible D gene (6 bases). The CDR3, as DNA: TGCGCCAGCAGCTTACAGGGTCCGTGGGAGCAGTACTTC. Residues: CASSLQGPWEQYF.